This TCR beta chain was documented in a study of early T cells in non-severe SARS-CoV-2 infection. Study in general: Chains were not paired, and sequencing was done on bulk RNA from unsorted whole blood.

The CDR3 sequence is 16 residues long. The germline gives CDR1 MNHNS, CDR2 SASEGT. The trim removed 2 bases at V and 8 bases at J, leaving 10 bases unmatched. This clonotype was counted at least ten times. Unique molecular identifier tags were affixed to discrete cDNA molecules. TCRdb processed the 5' RACE reads anew with MiXCR; each CDR3 protein has one entry. The data show around 27,000 distinct CDR3 sequences, with 2.9% seen just once and 0.7% to 0.9% held by the top ten. The chain links TRBV6-1 to TRBJ2-1, with 9 positions matching TRBD1. Sequencing used whole blood. This TCR came from an adult who was a healthcare worker with PCR-confirmed SARS-CoV-2 infection or an uninfected control (not recorded which). In DNA form, the CDR3 reads TGTGCCAGCAGTGAACTGGGACAGGGTTGGATATATGAGCAGTTCTTC. Its protein is CASSELGQGWIYEQFF.